A single sample is the source of the 6 T cell receptor beta chains below, sequenced in a study of blood T cell repertoires in COVID-19. Assay: immunoSEQ multiplex PCR; the TCRdb copy retains only in-frame clones and omits some. This table has over 300,000 clones, roughly 85% appearing once. Sequencing was performed on PBMCs or T cells enriched from blood (not recorded which). Every receptor here comes from a man aged 30 to 45 who had recovered from COVID-19.

This rearrangement joins TRBV30 to TRBJ2-5; TRBD2 matches at 11 bases. The CDR3 runs 15 residues. Looked up from germline, CDR1 is GTSNPN and CDR2 is SVGIG (reference sequence). Trimming cost V 3 bases and J 4 bases; bases outside gene matches: 7. The CDR3 here is CAWSGSGGAGETQYF. CDR3 nucleotide sequence: TGTGCCTGGAGCGGTAGCGGGGGGGCAGGAGAGACCCAGTACTTC.

This chain uses TRBV10-1 with TRBJ2-3; perhaps TRBD2 as D (5 bases). CDR3 length: 16 amino acids. Germline V gene sequence: CDR1 WNHNN, CDR2 SYGVQD (reference sequence). The V end lost 0 bases, the J end lost 2 bases, and 12 bases lay between the germline ends. This CDR3 is CASSESGGPNTDTQYF. The DNA of the CDR3 is TGCGCCAGCAGTGAGTCGGGCGGGCCCAACACAGATACGCAGTATTTT.

The rearrangement uses TRBV5-6 and TRBJ1-1; TRBD1 matches 9 bases. Germline CDR1 is SGHDT and CDR2 is YYEEEE. The length of the CDR3 is 15 residues. Trimming removed 3 bases from V and 5 bases from J; junction bases left unmatched: 8. CDR3 in amino acids: CASSSDYRGRTEAFF. The CDR3 DNA reads TGTGCCAGCAGCTCCGACTACAGGGGGCGGACTGAAGCTTTCTTT.

The rearrangement uses TRBV9 and TRBJ1-2; D ambiguous. Germline assignment: CDR1 SGDLS and CDR2 YYNGEE. Trimming left V 3 bases short and J 8 bases short, with 14 bases between. The CDR3 length is 13 residues. CDR3 nucleotide sequence: TGTGCCAGCAGCGCTGGAGGCGGAAAAGGCTACACCTTC. Its protein product is CASSAGGGKGYTF.

This clone has a single count. The chain recombines TRBV24-1 with TRBJ1-2, with TRBD1 matching 8 bases. After removal of 3 bases from V and 4 bases from J, the junction contained 3 bases not matched to a gene. The length of the CDR3 is 14 residues. CDR1 KGHDR and CDR2 SFDVKD come from the germline V gene. The CDR3 DNA reads as TGTGCCACCAGTGATATGACAGGGGTCTATGGCTACACCTTC. This translates into CATSDMTGVYGYTF.

V is TRBV19 and J is TRBJ1-1; D gene unclear. The CDR3 length is 13 residues. CDR1 and CDR2 from the germline V gene are LNHDA and SQIVND (reference sequence). V was trimmed by 5 bases and J by 0 bases, leaving 7 bases between them. CDR3 sequence reads: CASSHQMNTEAFF. In DNA, the CDR3 is TGTGCCAGTAGTCATCAGATGAACACTGAAGCTTTCTTT.